Shown below are 27 T cell receptor beta chains from a single sample sequenced in a study of T cell responses to AZD1222 COVID-19 vaccine. TCRdb's copy holds only in-frame clones and misses some; the assay was immunoSEQ multiplex PCR. Of fewer than 110,000 clones in the sample, approximately 89% were seen once. The sample here was peripheral blood, taken on day 0 of AZD1222 vaccination. These TCRs come from an adult in good health.

The rearrangement links TRBV27 to TRBJ2-1; TRBD1 matches 8 bases. The length of the CDR3 is 15 residues. The V gene's germline CDR1 is MNHEY and CDR2 SMNVEV (reference sequence). The V segment lost 5 bases and the J segment 5 bases; nucleotides outside the gene matches: 8. CDR3 region: CASSPRQGINNEQFF. The CDR3 coding sequence is TGTGCCAGCAGTCCTAGACAGGGGATAAACAATGAGCAGTTCTTC.

A word on this clone: A junction boundary mismatches the germline segment, possibly from a read error. This chain joins TRBV27 and TRBJ1-1; D may be TRBD1 (5 bases). Germline V lookup: CDR1 MNHEY, CDR2 SMNVEV (reference sequence). CDR3 length: 13 residues. The CDR3 DNA is TGTGCCAGCAGCTCAACCGGACTTTCTGAGGGGTGGTGG. Its protein product is CASSSTGLSEGWW.

The gene calls are TRBV6-6 and TRBJ2-7; D gene unclear. The CDR3 is made up of 12 amino acids. The V gene lost 7 bases and the J gene lost 3 bases, with 10 bases spanning the gap. Germline V gene sequence: CDR1 MNHNY, CDR2 SVGAGI (reference sequence). CDR3 sequence: CASKKDLYEQYF. The CDR3 DNA sequence: TGTGCCAGCAAGAAGGACCTCTACGAGCAGTACTTC.

Regarding this clone: Relative to the germline gene, one junction end is altered; a read error may explain this. The genes are TRBV9 and TRBJ2-3; D is uncertain. The CDR3 totals 14 residues. CDR1 SGDLS and CDR2 YYNGEE come from the germline V gene. The chain's CDR3 is CASSGRISTDTQYF. The CDR3 bases are TGTGCCAGCAGCGGCAGGATAAGCACGGATACGCAGTATTTT.

The rearrangement uses TRBV2 and TRBJ1-2; tentatively, D is TRBD1 (6 bases). CDR1 and CDR2 from the germline V gene are SNHLY and FYNNEI. The CDR3 covers 13 residues. Trimming pared 1 base from V and 4 bases from J, leaving 7 bases between. The CDR3 protein is CASSEGGAYGYTF. CDR3 DNA sequence: TGTGCCAGCAGTGAAGGGGGGGCCTATGGCTACACCTTC.

This chain joins TRBV10-3 and TRBJ2-5, with TRBD2 matching over 9 bases. Germline V lookup: CDR1 ENHRY, CDR2 SYGVKD. The V gene end was trimmed by 3 bases and the J gene end by 4 bases; junction bases not matched to a gene: 6. The CDR3 runs 15 residues. CDR3 region: CAISDIAGGGETQYF. As DNA, the CDR3 is TGTGCCATCAGTGATATCGCGGGGGGGGGAGAGACCCAGTACTTC.

V gene TRBV12-3 or TRBV12-4 combines with J gene TRBJ1-1; a weak D match, TRBD1 (5 bases). V lost 0 bases and J lost 13, with 15 bases in between. This CDR3 has 13 residues. CDR3 DNA: TGTGCCAGCAGTTTAGCGCTCGGGGGTAGTTTTTTCTTT. It specifies CASSLALGGSFFF.

V usage is TRBV15 and J usage is TRBJ1-1; 7 nucleotides align to TRBD1. There are 12 residues in the CDR3. V was pared by 6 bases and J by 3 bases, with 1 base of the junction left unmatched. In germline, CDR1 is LNHNV, CDR2 YYDKDF (reference sequence). The CDR3 DNA follows: TGTGCCACCAGAGGGGGCTACACTGAAGCTTTCTTT. Translated, it gives CATRGGYTEAFF.

The chain is built from TRBV19 and TRBJ1-6; no clear D. The CDR3 spans 15 residues. Per the germline V gene, CDR1 is LNHDA and CDR2 is SQIVND (reference sequence). V was clipped by 7 bases and J by 0 bases, with 10 bases between them. The CDR3 spells CASIERVSYNSPLHF. The CDR3 coding sequence is TGTGCCAGTATCGAGAGGGTCTCCTATAATTCACCCCTCCACTTT.

The chain carries TRBV9 and TRBJ1-1; D not resolved. The germline CDR1 and CDR2 sequences are SGDLS and YYNGEE. V shed 0 bases and J shed 1 base, with 10 bases lying between them. This CDR3 is 15 amino acids long. The CDR3 nucleotides are TGTGCCAGCAGCGTAGCCATCCCGTCGAACACTGAAGCTTTCTTT. It specifies CASSVAIPSNTEAFF.

This clone was detected once. DNA for the CDR3: TGTGCCAGCAGCTTAGGCGGGACTAACAGGGACGAGCAGTACTTC. This translates into CASSLGGTNRDEQYF. This chain joins TRBV13 and TRBJ2-7; D may be TRBD2 (7 bases). This CDR3 spans 15 amino acids. Germline CDR1 and CDR2: PRHDT and FYEKMQ (reference sequence). Trimming took 0 bases from V and 5 from J, leaving 14 bases between them.

The V and J genes are TRBV18 and TRBJ2-5; D might be TRBD2 (6 bases). The V and J ends lost 5 bases and 2 bases respectively, with 9 bases between them. The CDR3 covers 13 residues. Germline values: CDR1 KGHSH, CDR2 LQKENI. The CDR3 loop is CASSGGRQETQYF. CDR3 coding DNA: TGTGCCAGCTCAGGGGGGAGACAAGAGACCCAGTACTTC.

The rearrangement uses TRBV30 and TRBJ2-2; possibly TRBD2 for D (6 bases). Germline V gene lookup returns CDR1 GTSNPN and CDR2 SVGIG (reference sequence). V was trimmed by 3 bases and J by 5 bases, leaving 10 bases between them. CDR3 length equals 13 residues. The CDR3 spells CAWRGRETGELFF. As DNA, the CDR3 is TGTGCCTGGAGGGGCCGGGAGACCGGGGAGCTGTTTTTT. The full variable domain, with the rest looked up from reference TRBV30 and TRBJ2-2, is SQTIHQWPATLVQPVGSPLSLECTVEGTSNPNLYWYRQAAGRGLQLLFYSVGIGQISSEVPQNLSASRPQDRQFILSSKKLLLSDSGFYLCAWRGRETGELFFGEGSRLTVL.

The rearrangement uses TRBV19 and TRBJ1-5, with D perhaps TRBD1 (6 bases). Germline assignment: CDR1 LNHDA and CDR2 SQIVND (reference sequence). Trimming left V 4 bases short and J 0 bases short, with 16 bases between. This CDR3 is 17 amino acids long. The chain's CDR3 is CASSTRGTSYSNQPQHF. CDR3 DNA: TGTGCCAGTAGTACCCGCGGGACAAGCTATAGCAATCAGCCCCAGCATTTT.

The chain couples TRBV4-2 to TRBJ2-7, with 11 bases aligning to TRBD2. The CDR3 is 19 residues long. V gave up 3 bases and J gave up 0 bases; unmatched junction bases: 13. Germline CDR1 LGHNA, CDR2 YNFKEQ. The CDR3 here is CASSQLSGLADTRSYEQYF. The CDR3 DNA is TGTGCCAGCAGCCAGTTGTCGGGACTAGCGGATACCCGCTCCTACGAGCAGTACTTC.

The rearrangement joins TRBV7-3 to TRBJ2-7, with TRBD2 as a possible D gene (5 bases). The CDR3 consists of 15 residues. The V gene lost 5 bases and the J gene lost 0 bases, with 14 bases spanning the gap. The germline V gene encodes CDR1 SGHTA and CDR2 FQGTGA. The CDR3 nucleotides read TGTGCCAGCAGCCCGCAACCGGGGAGCTCCTACGAGCAGTACTTC. Translating it yields CASSPQPGSSYEQYF.

The rearrangement uses TRBV4-3 and TRBJ2-7, with 14 bases identical to TRBD2. This CDR3 is 19 amino acids long. Germline CDR1 reads LGHNA; CDR2 reads YSLEER. The V and J ends lost 2 bases and 0 bases, in that order; junction bases with no gene match: 9. CDR3 residues: CASSQYTGTSGGYSYEQYF. Here the CDR3 DNA reads TGCGCCAGCAGCCAATACACCGGGACTAGCGGGGGATACTCCTACGAGCAGTACTTC.

The table lists this clone with a count of one. This chain joins TRBV6-5 and TRBJ1-6; 7 bases match TRBD1. The CDR3 has 13 residues. V lost 5 bases, J lost 6 bases, and 1 base stayed unmatched. Per the germline V gene, CDR1 is MNHEY and CDR2 is SVGAGI. This chain's CDR3 is CASSRDSNSPLHF. The CDR3 bases are TGTGCCAGCAGTAGGGACAGTAATTCACCCCTCCACTTT.

V and J are TRBV6-6 and TRBJ1-2; D is undetermined. V was trimmed by 2 bases and J by 2 bases, leaving 12 bases between them. Looked up from germline, CDR1 is MNHNY and CDR2 is SVGAGI (reference sequence). The CDR3 has 15 amino acids. The DNA of the CDR3 is TGTGCCAGCAGTTACGAGGGAGTATCGAACTATGGCTACACCTTC. Its protein is CASSYEGVSNYGYTF.

The chain has TRBV18 and TRBJ2-2; D unclear. CDR3 length: 13 amino acids. The V gene lost 2 bases and the J gene lost 6 bases, with 7 bases spanning the gap. Germline CDR1 and CDR2: KGHSH and LQKENI. The chain's CDR3 is CASSPVQSGELFF. CDR3 nucleotide sequence: TGTGCCAGCTCACCAGTGCAATCCGGGGAGCTGTTTTTT.

V is TRBV5-4 and J is TRBJ1-1; 7 nucleotides align to TRBD1. Unmatched junction bases numbered 11, after V lost 7 bases and J lost 8 bases. This CDR3 spans 13 amino acids. Germline CDR1 reads SGHNT; CDR2 reads YYREEE (reference sequence). The CDR3 sequence: CASSLDRAFEAFF. The CDR3 DNA reads TGTGCCAGCTCCCTAGACAGGGCCTTCGAAGCTTTCTTT.

The sample holds a few counts of this clone. This chain uses TRBV30 with TRBJ2-6; tentatively, D is TRBD1 or TRBD2 (5 bases each). Deletions cut 4 bases from V and 0 bases from J, with 10 bases between. This CDR3 is built from 15 residues. Per the germline V gene, CDR1 is GTSNPN and CDR2 is SVGIG (reference sequence). In nucleotides, the CDR3 is TGTGCCTGGACCGGGGACGCCTCTGGGGCCAACGTCCTGACTTTC. It yields the protein CAWTGDASGANVLTF.

This chain joins TRBV18 and TRBJ1-2; no firm D call. This CDR3 region has 15 residues. CDR1 KGHSH and CDR2 LQKENI come from the germline V gene. Between the trimmed V and J ends, which lost 0 bases and 5 bases, there was a span of 13 bases. This CDR3 is CASSPPRDHLYGYTF. The CDR3 DNA follows: TGTGCCAGCTCACCACCCCGCGACCACTTATATGGCTACACCTTC.

In DNA form, the CDR3 reads TGTGCCAGCAGTACCGGGACTAGCGGGGTATATACGCAGTATTTT. Its protein is CASSTGTSGVYTQYF. The V and J genes are TRBV27 and TRBJ2-3; 13 bases align to TRBD2. CDR3 length: 15 residues. J was trimmed by 7 bases and V by 5 bases; bases with no gene match: 6. CDR1 and CDR2 (germline): MNHEY, SMNVEV (reference sequence).

The rearrangement links TRBV3-1 (or the pseudogene TRBV3-2) to TRBJ2-1; 11 positions agree with TRBD2. Germline V gene data show CDR1 as LGHDT and CDR2 as YNNKEL (reference sequence). CDR3 length: 14 amino acids. Trimming took 4 bases from V and 9 from J; bases not matched to a gene: 5. In nucleotides, the CDR3 is TGTGCCAGCAGCCCCCTAGCGGGGGGAGTTGAGCAGTTCTTC. Amino acid sequence: CASSPLAGGVEQFF.

The chain combines TRBV9 with TRBJ2-2, with no clear D. Germline V gene sequence: CDR1 SGDLS, CDR2 YYNGEE. Trimming took off 4 bases at V and 1 base at J, with 8 bases between the two ends. The CDR3 runs to 14 residues. The DNA of the CDR3 is TGTGCCAGCAGCCCCTTAAAGAACACCGGGGAGCTGTTTTTT. Amino acid sequence: CASSPLKNTGELFF.

CDR3 in DNA: TGTGCCAGCAGCATAAAACCGGTATACGAGCAGTACTTC. It yields the protein CASSIKPVYEQYF. The V gene is TRBV12-3 or TRBV12-4, the J gene TRBJ2-7, with no clear D. V was clipped by 6 bases and J by 4 bases, with 13 bases between them. CDR3 length equals 13 residues.